Listed here is a single T cell receptor (beta chain). The source of the sample is a study of blood T cell repertoires in COVID-19. The germline CDR1 and CDR2 sequences are SGDLS and YYNGEE. The V and J ends lost 4 bases and 0 bases respectively, with 14 bases between them. The CDR3 extends over 16 amino acids. The data were produced by immunoSEQ multiplex PCR, yet TCRdb's version contains in-frame clones alone and is incomplete. The top ten clones hold over 4% of a sample with about 160,000 clones, 75% to 90% of them seen once. Material for sequencing was PBMCs or T cells enriched from blood (not recorded which). This clonotype originated in a woman aged 40 to 49 who had been exposed to COVID-19. V gene TRBV9 combines with J gene TRBJ2-1; D possibly corresponds to TRBD1 (5 bases). The DNA of the CDR3 is TGTGCCAGCAGCCCAACCCCAGGGAACTCCTACAATGAGCAGTTCTTC. It encodes CASSPTPGNSYNEQFF. The variable domain in full, completed from reference TRBV9 and TRBJ2-1, reads DSGVTQTPKHLITATGQRVTLRCSPRSGDLSVYWYQQSLDQGLQFLIQYYNGEERAKGNILERFSAQQFPDLHSELNLSSLELGDSALYFCASSPTPGNSYNEQFFGPGTRLTVL.